This TCR beta chain is from a study of response to subunit inactivated influenza vaccine. Germline CDR1 reads KGHDR; CDR2 reads SFDVKD. V shed 0 bases and J shed 7 bases, with 12 bases lying between them. The CDR3 loop spans 15 amino acids. TCRdb independently ran MiXCR on the RT-PCR reads; one entry per CDR3 protein. The table shows around 200,000 distinct CDR3 sequences, with about 12% occurring only once. The data were also submitted as part of a second study, on T cells expressing NK-cell markers. In that study: For TCR beta, cDNA was produced by 5'RACE template switching with UMIs. Each TCR beta repertoire originated in sorted T cells that were CD3+CD56+NKG2C+, CD3+CD56+NKG2C- or CD3+CD56-NKG2C+. In several experiments, sorting was restricted to alpha-beta TCR T cells by an anti-gamma-delta TCR antibody. Among CD8+ T cells from five or six donors, dominant NKG2C+ clonotypes accounted for about 1.0-7.0%. The same clonotypes also predominated in the CD3+CD56-NKG2C+ fraction of several donors.

Material: CD8+ T cells sorted from PBMCs, obtained about 12 days after vaccination. The chain couples TRBV24-1 to TRBJ2-1; D could derive from TRBD1 or TRBD2 (5 bases each). This TCR derives from a man aged 50 to 60 who received an inactivated influenza vaccine. CDR3 sequence: CATSDLDSSGNEQFF. The DNA of the CDR3 is TGTGCCACCAGTGATTTGGACAGTTCGGGAAATGAGCAGTTCTTC.